This TCR beta chain was recovered during a study of blood T cell repertoires in COVID-19. About the study: Researchers got acute and convalescent COVID-19 samples from the United States, Italy and Spain. From T cells, B-cell-depleted T cells, or PBMCs came the material, which was cDNA or gDNA.

In the study's own analysis: The authors estimated nucleated cell counts from reference gene primer amplification. Profiling relied on immunoSEQ multiplex PCR, and the TCRdb table lists in-frame clones only, not all of them. The V and J calls and clone size are taken from that table; D and trimming were inferred from the DNA. The profile shows 35,000 to 55,000 clones, roughly 88% of them singletons. The material sequenced was peripheral blood. This TCR came from a man aged 55 to 69 with active COVID-19.

CDR3 sequence reads: CAISDGSGRFDDEQFF. CDR3 sequence (DNA): TGTGCCATCAGTGATGGTAGCGGGAGGTTCGACGATGAGCAGTTCTTC. This chain joins TRBV10-3 and TRBJ2-1; 10 nucleotides match TRBD2. V shed 3 bases, J shed 8 bases, and the junction held 10 bases outside the gene matches. Germline CDR1 reads ENHRY; CDR2 reads SYGVKD. The CDR3 is 16 amino acids.